A selection of T cell receptor beta chains follows, all from one sample in a study of T cell responses to AZD1222 COVID-19 vaccine. Profiled with immunoSEQ multiplex PCR; TCRdb holds only in-frame clones, not every one. The data show roughly 70,000 clones, 86% seen once. The material was peripheral blood, obtained on day 0 of AZD1222 vaccination. The source is an adult in good health. Both conserved end residues are part of each CDR3. The D gene is left open where the match is weak. Clone size is given for some rows only: seen once, a few or many times, or a class if the clone is expanded.

>TRBV2|.|TRBJ1-2|.
TGTGCCAGCAGTATTACCGGGGCGGAGGGCTACACCTTC
CASSITGAEGYTF
>TRBV7-6|TRBD2|TRBJ2-7|.
TGTGCCAGCAGCTTTTCTAGCGGGAGCTCCTACGAGCAGTACTTC
CASSFSSGSSYEQYF
>TRBV11-2|.|TRBJ1-4|.
TGTGCCAGCAGCTTAGCCCCCCCGGGGGGCGGTAATGAAAAACTGTTTTTT
CASSLAPPGGGNEKLFF
>TRBV6-5|.|TRBJ1-2|.
TGTGCCAGCAGTCCTTCAGGTGACTTCAGGGGCTACACCTTC
CASSPSGDFRGYTF
>TRBV7-2|.|TRBJ1-6|.
TGTGCCAGCAGCCAGAGGGCGGGGGCGCATAATTCACCCCTCCACTTT
CASSQRAGAHNSPLHF
>TRBV24-1|TRBD1|TRBJ1-5|once
TGTGCCACCAGTGAAGGACAGGGGGTAAATCAGCCCCAGCATTTT
CATSEGQGVNQPQHF
>TRBV7-2|.|TRBJ2-7|.
TGTGCCAGCAGCAGCCGCCGGGGGCTATACGAGCAGTACTTC
CASSSRRGLYEQYF
>TRBV19|.|TRBJ1-4|.
TGTGCCAGTAGTGGAGTGCCGGGATCGGGTGATGAAAAACTGTTTTTT
CASSGVPGSGDEKLFF
>TRBV4-1|.|TRBJ1-5|.
TGCGCCAGCAGCCACCGGGACGGGAGTACCTATAGCAATCAGCCCCAGCATTTT
CASSHRDGSTYSNQPQHF
>TRBV7-2|.|TRBJ2-5|.
TGTGCCAGCAGCTTAGGAGGGGTACTCCAAGAGACCCAGTACTTC
CASSLGGVLQETQYF
>TRBV6-5|TRBD1|TRBJ1-6|.
TGTGCCAGCAGTTTAGCCGGGACAGAGTCAAATTCACCCCTCCACTTT
CASSLAGTESNSPLHF
>TRBV7-3|.|TRBJ2-2|.
TGTGCCAGCAGCTTAAGTATCGGGGAGCTGTTTTTT
CASSLSIGELFF
>TRBV7-9|TRBD1|TRBJ2-7|.
TGTGCCAGCAGCCGACAGGGCCACTACGAGCAGTACTTC
CASSRQGHYEQYF
>TRBV9|.|TRBJ2-7|.
TGTGCCAGCAGCGCCCACATTACTAGCGAGCAGTACTTC
CASSAHITSEQYF
>TRBV24-1|.|TRBJ2-3|.
TGTGCCACCAGTGATTTTGGCAGGGAAGAAGGGGATACGCAGTATTTT
CATSDFGREEGDTQYF
>TRBV28|TRBD1|TRBJ2-2|.
TGTGCCAGCAGGACAGGGTACACCGGGGAGCTGTTTTTT
CASRTGYTGELFF
>TRBV4-3|.|TRBJ2-3|.
TGCGCCAGCAGCCAAGGGTGGGGGGGGCTTAAAGATACGCAGTATTTT
CASSQGWGGLKDTQYF
>TRBV13|TRBD1|TRBJ2-7|.
TGTGCCAGCAGCCCACAGGGGTTTCGTTACGAGCAGTACTTC
CASSPQGFRYEQYF
>TRBV27|.|TRBJ2-2|.
TGTGCCAGCATGCGGGGCAGCACCGGGGAGCTGTTTTTT
CASMRGSTGELFF
>TRBV5-4|.|TRBJ1-5|.
TGTGCCAGCAGCTTTGGCACAGCTCAGCCCCAGCATTTT
CASSFGTAQPQHF